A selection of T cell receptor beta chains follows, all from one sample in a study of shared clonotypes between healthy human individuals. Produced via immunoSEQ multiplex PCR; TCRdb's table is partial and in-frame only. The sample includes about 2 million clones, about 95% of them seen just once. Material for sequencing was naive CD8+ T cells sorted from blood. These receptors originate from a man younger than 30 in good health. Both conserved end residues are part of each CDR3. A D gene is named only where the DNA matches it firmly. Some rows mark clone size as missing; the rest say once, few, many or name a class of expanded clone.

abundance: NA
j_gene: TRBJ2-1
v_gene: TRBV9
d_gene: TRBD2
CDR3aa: CASSLAGTSGRNEQFF
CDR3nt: TGTGCCAGCAGCCTCGCCGGGACTAGCGGGCGGAATGAGCAGTTCTTC

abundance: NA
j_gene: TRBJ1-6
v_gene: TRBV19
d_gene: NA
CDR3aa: CASTPSPHGTGFSVDSPLHF
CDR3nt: TGTGCCAGTACTCCCTCACCCCACGGGACGGGATTTTCGGTCGATTCACCCCTCCACTTT

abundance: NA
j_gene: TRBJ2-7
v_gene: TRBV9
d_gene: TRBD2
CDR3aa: CASSEGLADSYEQYF
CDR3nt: TGTGCCAGCAGCGAGGGGCTAGCGGATTCCTACGAGCAGTACTTC

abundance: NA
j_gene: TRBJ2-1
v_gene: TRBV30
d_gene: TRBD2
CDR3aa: CAWMGGTTLYNEQFF
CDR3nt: TGTGCCTGGATGGGGGGGACTACACTATACAATGAGCAGTTCTTC

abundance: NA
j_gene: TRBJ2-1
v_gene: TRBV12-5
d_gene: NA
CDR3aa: CASGLVLVNEQFF
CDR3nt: TGTGCTAGTGGTTTGGTACTAGTAAATGAGCAGTTCTTC

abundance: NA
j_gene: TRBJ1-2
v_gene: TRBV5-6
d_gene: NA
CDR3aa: CASRSGIDYGYTF
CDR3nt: TGTGCCAGCAGGTCAGGGATCGACTATGGCTACACCTTC

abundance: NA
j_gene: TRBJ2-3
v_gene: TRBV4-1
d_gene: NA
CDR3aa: CASRDTSTDTQYF
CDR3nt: TGCGCCAGCCGGGACACAAGCACAGATACGCAGTATTTT

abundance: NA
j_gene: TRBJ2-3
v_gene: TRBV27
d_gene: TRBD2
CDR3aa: CASSPITGTSATDTQYF
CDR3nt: TGTGCCAGCAGTCCCATAACCGGGACTAGCGCAACAGATACGCAGTATTTT

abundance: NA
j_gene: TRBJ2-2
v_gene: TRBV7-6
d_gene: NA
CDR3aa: CASSSVVAGELFF
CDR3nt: TGTGCCAGCAGCTCAGTTGTAGCCGGGGAGCTGTTTTTT

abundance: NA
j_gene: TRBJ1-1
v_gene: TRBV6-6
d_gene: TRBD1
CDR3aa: CASRLQGAASEAFF
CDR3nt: TGTGCCAGCAGACTACAGGGGGCGGCCTCTGAAGCTTTCTTT

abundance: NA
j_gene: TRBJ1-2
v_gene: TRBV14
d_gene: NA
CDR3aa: CASSQVYGAASYYGYTF
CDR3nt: TGTGCCAGCAGCCAAGTATACGGTGCCGCTAGTTACTATGGCTACACCTTC

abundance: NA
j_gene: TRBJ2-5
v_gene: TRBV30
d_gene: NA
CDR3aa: CAWSVHGRGETQYF
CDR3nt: TGTGCCTGGAGTGTACATGGTAGAGGCGAGACCCAGTACTTC

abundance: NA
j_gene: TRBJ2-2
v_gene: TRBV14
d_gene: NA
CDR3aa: CASSIGWELFF
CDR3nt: TGTGCCAGCAGTATCGGCTGGGAGCTGTTTTTT

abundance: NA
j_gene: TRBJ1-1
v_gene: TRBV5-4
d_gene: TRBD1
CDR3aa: CASSLDRATEAFF
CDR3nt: TGTGCCAGCAGCCTCGACAGGGCCACTGAAGCTTTCTTT

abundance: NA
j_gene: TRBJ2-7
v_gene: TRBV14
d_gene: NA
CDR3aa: CASSQERRVGASYEQYF
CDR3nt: TGTGCCAGCAGCCAAGAACGCAGGGTAGGGGCCTCCTACGAGCAGTACTTC

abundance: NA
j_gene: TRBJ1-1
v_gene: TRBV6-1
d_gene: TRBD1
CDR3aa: CASSEPGQPGSEAFF
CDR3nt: TGTGCCAGCAGTGAACCGGGACAGCCGGGCTCTGAAGCTTTCTTT

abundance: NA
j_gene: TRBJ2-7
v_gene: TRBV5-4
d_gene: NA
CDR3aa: CASSLLGEQYF
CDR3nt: TGTGCCAGCAGCTTGTTGGGTGAGCAGTACTTC

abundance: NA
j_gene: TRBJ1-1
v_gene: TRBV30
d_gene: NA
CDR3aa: CAWSRGKPEAFF
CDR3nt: TGTGCCTGGAGTAGGGGGAAACCAGAAGCTTTCTTT

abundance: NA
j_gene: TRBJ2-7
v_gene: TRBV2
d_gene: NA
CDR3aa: CASTPPEGSYEQYF
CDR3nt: TGTGCCAGCACCCCCCCCGAGGGCTCCTACGAGCAGTACTTC

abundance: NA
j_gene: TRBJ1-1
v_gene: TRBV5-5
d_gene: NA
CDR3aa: CASSLLPGAMNTEAFF
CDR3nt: TGTGCCAGCAGCTTGCTTCCGGGGGCCATGAACACTGAAGCTTTCTTT

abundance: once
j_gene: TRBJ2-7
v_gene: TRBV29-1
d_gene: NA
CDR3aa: CSVERTGSYEQYF
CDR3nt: TGCAGCGTTGAGAGAACAGGGTCATACGAGCAGTACTTC

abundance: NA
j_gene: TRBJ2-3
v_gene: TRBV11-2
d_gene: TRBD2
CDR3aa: CASSPLARGTDTQYF
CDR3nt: TGTGCCAGCAGCCCACTAGCGCGGGGCACAGATACGCAGTATTTT

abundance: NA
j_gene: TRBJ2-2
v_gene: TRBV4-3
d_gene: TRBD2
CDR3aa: CASSQVGVPGGPDGELFF
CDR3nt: TGCGCCAGCAGCCAAGTTGGTGTTCCGGGAGGGCCGGACGGGGAGCTGTTTTTT

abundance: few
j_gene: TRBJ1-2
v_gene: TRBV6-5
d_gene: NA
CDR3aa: CASWEGSVPLGYTF
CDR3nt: TGTGCCAGCTGGGAGGGGAGCGTTCCCTTGGGCTACACCTTC

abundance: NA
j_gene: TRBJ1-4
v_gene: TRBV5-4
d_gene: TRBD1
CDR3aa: CASRGQESEKLFF
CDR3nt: TGTGCCAGCAGGGGACAGGAGAGCGAAAAACTGTTTTTT

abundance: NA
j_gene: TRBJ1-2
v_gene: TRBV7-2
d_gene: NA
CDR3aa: CASRRGDSADLNTF
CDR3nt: TGTGCCAGCAGGCGGGGGGACTCGGCGGATTTAAACACCTTC

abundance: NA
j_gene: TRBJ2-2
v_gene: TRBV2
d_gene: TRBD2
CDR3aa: CASSETSGAGITGELFF
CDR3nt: TGTGCCAGCAGTGAGACCAGCGGGGCGGGAATCACCGGGGAGCTGTTTTTT

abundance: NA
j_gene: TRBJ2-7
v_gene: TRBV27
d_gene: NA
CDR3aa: CASSLKGGGGYEQYF
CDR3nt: TGTGCCAGCAGTTTAAAAGGAGGGGGCGGGTACGAGCAGTACTTC

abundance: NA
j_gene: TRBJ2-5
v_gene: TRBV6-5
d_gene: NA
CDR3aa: CASRFGEETQYF
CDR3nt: TGTGCCAGCCGCTTCGGGGAGGAGACCCAGTACTTC

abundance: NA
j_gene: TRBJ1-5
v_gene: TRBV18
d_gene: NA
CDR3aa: CASRDSNQPQHF
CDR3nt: TGTGCCAGCCGTGATAGCAATCAGCCCCAGCATTTT

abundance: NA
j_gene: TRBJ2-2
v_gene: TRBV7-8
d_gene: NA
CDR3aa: CASSLPRAGPNTGELFF
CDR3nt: TGTGCCAGCAGCCTACCGCGGGCGGGGCCGAACACCGGGGAGCTGTTTTTT

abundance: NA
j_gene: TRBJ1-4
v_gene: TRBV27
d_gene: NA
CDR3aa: CASRSTGGPGKLFF
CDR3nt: TGTGCCAGCCGAAGTACGGGGGGTCCGGGAAAACTGTTTTTT

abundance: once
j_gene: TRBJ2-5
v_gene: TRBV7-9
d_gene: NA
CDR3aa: CASSLSGSQETQYF
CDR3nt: TGTGCCAGCAGCCTATCTGGGAGTCAAGAGACCCAGTACTTC

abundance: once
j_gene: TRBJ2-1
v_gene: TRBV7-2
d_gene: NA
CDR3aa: CASSLAVWAGAYNEQFF
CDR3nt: TGTGCCAGCAGCTTAGCCGTTTGGGCGGGGGCTTACAATGAGCAGTTCTTC

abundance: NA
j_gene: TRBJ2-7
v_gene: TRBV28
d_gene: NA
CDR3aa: CASSLRGVTYEQYF
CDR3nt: TGTGCCAGCAGTTTAAGGGGAGTCACCTACGAGCAGTACTTC

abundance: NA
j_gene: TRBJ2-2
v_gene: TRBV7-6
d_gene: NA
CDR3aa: CASSLKASGTGELFF
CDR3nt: TGTGCCAGCAGCCTAAAGGCTTCGGGAACCGGGGAGCTGTTTTTT

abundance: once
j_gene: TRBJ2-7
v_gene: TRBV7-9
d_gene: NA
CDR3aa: CASSLEVLGQSSYEQYF
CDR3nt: TGTGCCAGCAGCTTGGAGGTTTTAGGCCAGAGCTCCTACGAGCAGTACTTC

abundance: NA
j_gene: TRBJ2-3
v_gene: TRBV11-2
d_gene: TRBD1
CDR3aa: CASSLLQGSTSTDTQYF
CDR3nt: TGTGCCAGCAGCTTACTACAGGGGTCCACTAGCACAGATACGCAGTATTTT

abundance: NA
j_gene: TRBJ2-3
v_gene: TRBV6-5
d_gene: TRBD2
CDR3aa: CASSYSGGRADTQYF
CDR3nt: TGTGCCAGCAGTTACAGTGGCGGGAGAGCAGATACGCAGTATTTT

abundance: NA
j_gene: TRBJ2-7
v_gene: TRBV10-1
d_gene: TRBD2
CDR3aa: CASSEFSGRGYEQYF
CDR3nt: TGCGCCAGCAGTGAGTTTAGCGGGAGAGGCTACGAGCAGTACTTC

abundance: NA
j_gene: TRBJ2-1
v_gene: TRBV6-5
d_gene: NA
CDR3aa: CASSLLAMGNEQFF
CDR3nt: TGTGCCAGCAGTCTCCTGGCTATGGGTAATGAGCAGTTCTTC

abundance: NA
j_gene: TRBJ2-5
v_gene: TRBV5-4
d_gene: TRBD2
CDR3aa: CASSTFQRGVQETQYF
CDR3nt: TGTGCCAGCAGCACATTCCAGCGGGGGGTCCAAGAGACCCAGTACTTC

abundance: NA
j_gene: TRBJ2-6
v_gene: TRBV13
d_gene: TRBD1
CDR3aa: CASSWDRDSSGANVLTF
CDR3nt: TGTGCCAGCAGCTGGGACAGGGATTCCTCTGGGGCCAACGTCCTGACTTTC

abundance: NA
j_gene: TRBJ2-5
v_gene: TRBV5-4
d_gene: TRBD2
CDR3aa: CASSLEGGGPQYF
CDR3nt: TGTGCCAGCAGCTTGGAAGGCGGGGGACCCCAGTACTTC

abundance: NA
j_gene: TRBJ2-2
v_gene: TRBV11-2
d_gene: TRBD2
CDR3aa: CASSFLAGGTGELFF
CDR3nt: TGTGCCAGCAGCTTCCTAGCGGGAGGCACCGGGGAGCTGTTTTTT

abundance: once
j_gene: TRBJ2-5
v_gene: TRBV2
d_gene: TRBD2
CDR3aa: CASSDGQGLAAQYF
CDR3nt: TGTGCCAGCAGTGACGGGCAGGGACTAGCGGCCCAGTACTTC

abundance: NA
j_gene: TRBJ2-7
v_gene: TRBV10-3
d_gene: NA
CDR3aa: CAIGQSSYEQYF
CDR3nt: TGTGCCATCGGACAGAGTTCCTACGAGCAGTACTTC

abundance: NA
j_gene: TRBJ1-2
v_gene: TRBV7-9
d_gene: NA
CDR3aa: CASSLLSPTGVQGLYGYTF
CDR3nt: TGTGCCAGCAGCTTACTTTCTCCTACAGGCGTACAGGGTCTCTATGGCTACACCTTC

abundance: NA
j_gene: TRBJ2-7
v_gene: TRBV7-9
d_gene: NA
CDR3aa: CASSLARDGYTYEQYF
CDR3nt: TGTGCCAGCAGCTTAGCCCGGGACGGGTACACCTACGAGCAGTACTTC

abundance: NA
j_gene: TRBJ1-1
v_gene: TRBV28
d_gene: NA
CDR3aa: CASSLSGEGTEAFF
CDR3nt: TGTGCCAGCAGTTTATCAGGGGAAGGCACTGAAGCTTTCTTT

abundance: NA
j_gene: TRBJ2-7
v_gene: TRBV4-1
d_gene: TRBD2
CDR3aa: CASSQERGTYEQYF
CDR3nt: TGCGCCAGCAGCCAAGAGCGGGGGACCTACGAGCAGTACTTC

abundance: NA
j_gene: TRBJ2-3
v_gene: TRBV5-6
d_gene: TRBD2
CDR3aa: CASSPGTSATDTQYF
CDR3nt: TGTGCCAGCAGCCCAGGGACTAGCGCGACAGATACGCAGTATTTT